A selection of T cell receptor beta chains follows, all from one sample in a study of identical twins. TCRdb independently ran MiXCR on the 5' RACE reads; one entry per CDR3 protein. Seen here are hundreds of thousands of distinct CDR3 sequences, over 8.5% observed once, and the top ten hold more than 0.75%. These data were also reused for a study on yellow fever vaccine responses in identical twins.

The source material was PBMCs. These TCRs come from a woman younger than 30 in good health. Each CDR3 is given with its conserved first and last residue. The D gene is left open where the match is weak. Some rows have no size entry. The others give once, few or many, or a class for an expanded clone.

CDR3 protein: CSAPGQKNTEAFF
CDR3 DNA: TGCAGTGCTCCGGGACAGAAGAACACTGAAGCTTTCTTT
J gene: TRBJ1-1
clone size: many
V gene: TRBV20-1
D gene: TRBD1

CDR3 protein: CSARSFSLQGNEQFF
CDR3 DNA: TGCAGTGCTAGATCCTTTTCCTTACAGGGCAATGAGCAGTTCTTC
J gene: TRBJ2-1
clone size: .
V gene: TRBV20-1
D gene: .

CDR3 protein: CASSLSRGSGANVLTF
CDR3 DNA: TGTGCCAGCAGCTTATCCAGGGGCTCTGGGGCCAACGTCCTGACTTTC
J gene: TRBJ2-6
clone size: many
V gene: TRBV7-9
D gene: .

CDR3 protein: CSALGAVLAHTGELFF
CDR3 DNA: TGCAGTGCCCTCGGGGCGGTACTAGCGCACACCGGGGAGCTGTTTTTT
J gene: TRBJ2-2
clone size: .
V gene: TRBV20-1
D gene: TRBD2

CDR3 protein: CASSQVGGTGANVLTF
CDR3 DNA: TGTGCCAGCAGCCAAGTAGGGGGGACTGGGGCCAACGTCCTGACTTTC
J gene: TRBJ2-6
clone size: .
V gene: TRBV4-2
D gene: .

CDR3 protein: CASTLPGGTYEQYF
CDR3 DNA: TGTGCCAGCACCTTGCCCGGCGGGACCTACGAGCAGTACTTC
J gene: TRBJ2-7
clone size: few
V gene: TRBV11-2
D gene: .

CDR3 protein: CASSSMVGTQETQYF
CDR3 DNA: TGCGCCAGCAGCTCAATGGTGGGGACGCAAGAGACCCAGTACTTC
J gene: TRBJ2-5
clone size: few
V gene: TRBV4-3
D gene: .

CDR3 protein: CASSLSDNTGELFF
CDR3 DNA: TGTGCCAGCAGCTTAAGTGATAACACCGGGGAGCTGTTTTTT
J gene: TRBJ2-2
clone size: .
V gene: TRBV7-2
D gene: .

CDR3 protein: CAWRAGGNYEQYF
CDR3 DNA: TGTGCCTGGCGGGCGGGAGGTAACTACGAGCAGTACTTC
J gene: TRBJ2-7
clone size: .
V gene: TRBV30
D gene: TRBD2

CDR3 protein: CASSANRGLLYNEQFF
CDR3 DNA: TGTGCCAGCAGCGCAAACAGGGGACTCCTATACAATGAGCAGTTCTTC
J gene: TRBJ2-1
clone size: few
V gene: TRBV28
D gene: .

CDR3 protein: CSARVRDLQETQYF
CDR3 DNA: TGCAGTGCTAGAGTTAGGGACTTACAAGAGACCCAGTACTTC
J gene: TRBJ2-5
clone size: .
V gene: TRBV20-1
D gene: .

CDR3 protein: CASSLVPDHEQFF
CDR3 DNA: TGTGCCAGCAGTTTAGTCCCAGATCATGAGCAGTTCTTC
J gene: TRBJ2-1
clone size: .
V gene: TRBV12-3/TRBV12-4
D gene: .

CDR3 protein: CASSSPFSGYTF
CDR3 DNA: TGTGCCAGCAGCTCGCCCTTTAGTGGCTACACCTTC
J gene: TRBJ1-2
clone size: .
V gene: TRBV7-2
D gene: .

CDR3 protein: CASSLVSGTYNEQFF
CDR3 DNA: TGTGCCAGCTCACTAGTTAGCGGTACCTACAATGAGCAGTTCTTC
J gene: TRBJ2-1
clone size: many
V gene: TRBV18
D gene: .

CDR3 protein: CSARPDDLLAKNIQYF
CDR3 DNA: TGCAGTGCTAGACCTGACGACCTACTAGCCAAAAACATTCAGTACTTC
J gene: TRBJ2-4
clone size: .
V gene: TRBV20-1
D gene: .

CDR3 protein: CASSPAPTGTQYF
CDR3 DNA: TGTGCCAGCAGCCCCGCCCCGACTGGGACCCAGTACTTC
J gene: TRBJ2-5
clone size: few
V gene: TRBV7-2
D gene: .

CDR3 protein: CSARGGRGYEQYF
CDR3 DNA: TGCAGTGCTAGAGGAGGTAGGGGCTACGAGCAGTACTTC
J gene: TRBJ2-7
clone size: .
V gene: TRBV20-1
D gene: .

CDR3 protein: CASSRGARYEQYF
CDR3 DNA: TGTGCCAGCAGTAGGGGGGCCAGGTACGAGCAGTACTTC
J gene: TRBJ2-7
clone size: few
V gene: TRBV6-1
D gene: .

CDR3 protein: CASSLAASGGTQGEQFF
CDR3 DNA: TGCGCCAGCAGCTTGGCCGCTAGCGGGGGTACCCAGGGAGAGCAGTTCTTC
J gene: TRBJ2-1
clone size: few
V gene: TRBV5-1
D gene: TRBD2

CDR3 protein: CASSYSSRDYYGYTF
CDR3 DNA: TGTGCCAGCAGTTACTCGAGCAGGGATTACTATGGCTACACCTTC
J gene: TRBJ1-2
clone size: many
V gene: TRBV6-5
D gene: .

CDR3 protein: CASSSPLGLAGPPRSYNEQFF
CDR3 DNA: TGTGCCAGCAGTTCCCCCCTAGGACTAGCGGGCCCACCCCGCTCCTACAATGAGCAGTTCTTC
J gene: TRBJ2-1
clone size: .
V gene: TRBV27
D gene: TRBD2

CDR3 protein: CASSQSPLAPSSYNEQFF
CDR3 DNA: TGCGCCAGCAGCCAATCCCCGCTAGCACCTAGCTCCTACAATGAGCAGTTCTTC
J gene: TRBJ2-1
clone size: many
V gene: TRBV4-3
D gene: .

CDR3 protein: CASSQDSDRRNQETQYF
CDR3 DNA: TGTGCCAGCAGCCAAGATAGCGACAGGCGCAACCAAGAGACCCAGTACTTC
J gene: TRBJ2-5
clone size: many
V gene: TRBV4-2
D gene: .

CDR3 protein: CSVPDGLLNEKLFF
CDR3 DNA: TGCAGCGTTCCGGACGGCCTGCTTAATGAAAAACTGTTTTTT
J gene: TRBJ1-4
clone size: many
V gene: TRBV29-1
D gene: .

CDR3 protein: CASSTGGTGDYEQYF
CDR3 DNA: TGTGCCAGCAGCACCGGCGGGACAGGGGACTACGAGCAGTACTTC
J gene: TRBJ2-7
clone size: many
V gene: TRBV28
D gene: TRBD1

CDR3 protein: CSAGTGTGYEQYF
CDR3 DNA: TGCAGTGCTGGCACCGGGACAGGCTACGAGCAGTACTTC
J gene: TRBJ2-7
clone size: .
V gene: TRBV20-1
D gene: TRBD1

CDR3 protein: CASSLAEREFTDTQYF
CDR3 DNA: TGTGCCAGCAGCTTAGCGGAGCGGGAGTTTACAGATACGCAGTATTTT
J gene: TRBJ2-3
clone size: few
V gene: TRBV7-9
D gene: TRBD2

CDR3 protein: CASSQGSTGVTDTQYF
CDR3 DNA: TGCGCCAGCAGCCAAGGGAGCACAGGAGTCACAGATACGCAGTATTTT
J gene: TRBJ2-3
clone size: many
V gene: TRBV4-1
D gene: .

CDR3 protein: CASSSTGEGYNEQFF
CDR3 DNA: TGCGCCAGCAGCTCTACTGGCGAAGGATACAATGAGCAGTTCTTC
J gene: TRBJ2-1
clone size: .
V gene: TRBV5-1
D gene: .

CDR3 protein: CAIRPSSTSYEQYF
CDR3 DNA: TGTGCCATCAGGCCTAGCTCTACATCCTACGAGCAGTACTTC
J gene: TRBJ2-7
clone size: .
V gene: TRBV10-3
D gene: .

CDR3 protein: CASSLAGQGSGQPQHF
CDR3 DNA: TGTGCCAGCAGCTTGGCGGGACAGGGGAGCGGTCAGCCCCAGCATTTT
J gene: TRBJ1-5
clone size: many
V gene: TRBV5-5
D gene: TRBD1

CDR3 protein: CSAPRAGKETQYF
CDR3 DNA: TGCAGCGCCCCAAGGGCAGGGAAAGAGACCCAGTACTTC
J gene: TRBJ2-5
clone size: .
V gene: TRBV29-1
D gene: .

CDR3 protein: CASSPQGQLLRNEQYF
CDR3 DNA: TGTGCCAGCAGCCCCCAGGGACAACTCCTTAGGAACGAGCAGTACTTC
J gene: TRBJ2-7
clone size: few
V gene: TRBV12-3/TRBV12-4
D gene: .

CDR3 protein: CASSYSPPGQGAGANVLTF
CDR3 DNA: TGTGCCAGCAGTTACTCACCTCCCGGACAGGGGGCTGGGGCCAACGTCCTGACTTTC
J gene: TRBJ2-6
clone size: .
V gene: TRBV6-5
D gene: TRBD1

CDR3 protein: CASSQDIRSEQFF
CDR3 DNA: TGTGCCAGCAGCCAAGATATCCGTAGCGAGCAGTTCTTC
J gene: TRBJ2-1
clone size: many
V gene: TRBV14
D gene: .

CDR3 protein: CSVERGQGHNEQFF
CDR3 DNA: TGCAGCGTTGAACGGGGACAGGGTCACAATGAGCAGTTCTTC
J gene: TRBJ2-1
clone size: few
V gene: TRBV29-1
D gene: TRBD1

CDR3 protein: CSAREGGGYKNSPLHF
CDR3 DNA: TGCAGTGCTAGAGAGGGGGGGGGCTATAAAAATTCACCCCTCCACTTT
J gene: TRBJ1-6
clone size: .
V gene: TRBV20-1
D gene: .

CDR3 protein: CASSLAGAHYEQYF
CDR3 DNA: TGCGCCAGCAGCTTGGCGGGGGCCCACTACGAGCAGTACTTC
J gene: TRBJ2-7
clone size: many
V gene: TRBV5-1
D gene: .

CDR3 protein: CASRNERGGWYEQYF
CDR3 DNA: TGCGCCAGCAGAAACGAGCGGGGGGGCTGGTACGAGCAGTACTTC
J gene: TRBJ2-7
clone size: few
V gene: TRBV5-1
D gene: TRBD2

CDR3 protein: CASTWTGAGYEQYF
CDR3 DNA: TGCGCCAGCACTTGGACAGGGGCCGGGTACGAGCAGTACTTC
J gene: TRBJ2-7
clone size: .
V gene: TRBV10-2
D gene: TRBD1

CDR3 protein: CSARDLKDYSWDNEQFF
CDR3 DNA: TGCAGTGCTAGAGACCTAAAGGACTATTCGTGGGACAATGAGCAGTTCTTC
J gene: TRBJ2-1
clone size: many
V gene: TRBV20-1
D gene: .

CDR3 protein: CASSSTGREVEAFF
CDR3 DNA: TGTGCCAGCAGTTCGACAGGGCGCGAGGTTGAAGCTTTCTTT
J gene: TRBJ1-1
clone size: few
V gene: TRBV12-3/TRBV12-4
D gene: TRBD1

CDR3 protein: CASSSSRAGRTDTQYF
CDR3 DNA: TGTGCCAGCAGCTCGTCTCGGGCGGGACGCACAGATACGCAGTATTTT
J gene: TRBJ2-3
clone size: .
V gene: TRBV7-9
D gene: .

CDR3 protein: CASSRRDLANEQFF
CDR3 DNA: TGCGCCAGCAGCCGCCGAGACCTAGCGAATGAGCAGTTCTTC
J gene: TRBJ2-1
clone size: few
V gene: TRBV4-1
D gene: .

CDR3 protein: CASTLEGDTEAFF
CDR3 DNA: TGTGCCAGCACCCTGGAAGGGGACACTGAAGCTTTCTTT
J gene: TRBJ1-1
clone size: .
V gene: TRBV6-2/TRBV6-3
D gene: .

CDR3 protein: CSARDLGGNSYEQYF
CDR3 DNA: TGCAGTGCTAGAGATTTGGGGGGGAACTCCTACGAGCAGTACTTC
J gene: TRBJ2-7
clone size: many
V gene: TRBV20-1
D gene: TRBD2

CDR3 protein: CASSLEGHKKNIQYF
CDR3 DNA: TGCGCCAGCAGCTTGGAAGGTCACAAAAAAAACATTCAGTACTTC
J gene: TRBJ2-4
clone size: few
V gene: TRBV5-1
D gene: .

CDR3 protein: CASSLAALGGNSPLHF
CDR3 DNA: TGCGCCAGCAGCTTGGCCGCCTTGGGGGGCAATTCACCCCTCCACTTT
J gene: TRBJ1-6
clone size: few
V gene: TRBV5-1
D gene: .

CDR3 protein: CATLEANTGELFF
CDR3 DNA: TGTGCCACCCTAGAGGCGAACACCGGGGAGCTGTTTTTT
J gene: TRBJ2-2
clone size: many
V gene: TRBV12-3/TRBV12-4
D gene: .

CDR3 protein: CASKLQGSSYEQYF
CDR3 DNA: TGTGCCAGCAAATTGCAGGGCTCGTCCTACGAGCAGTACTTC
J gene: TRBJ2-7
clone size: few
V gene: TRBV7-3
D gene: .

CDR3 protein: CASTMTDPYEQYF
CDR3 DNA: TGTGCCAGCACGATGACAGACCCCTACGAGCAGTACTTC
J gene: TRBJ2-7
clone size: .
V gene: TRBV28
D gene: .

CDR3 protein: CASSLAREGLWKNIQYF
CDR3 DNA: TGTGCCAGCAGCTTAGCGCGGGAGGGCCTTTGGAAAAACATTCAGTACTTC
J gene: TRBJ2-4
clone size: few
V gene: TRBV7-9
D gene: TRBD2

CDR3 protein: CSAPGLAGGDAQYF
CDR3 DNA: TGCAGTGCCCCGGGACTAGCGGGAGGTGACGCGCAGTATTTT
J gene: TRBJ2-3
clone size: few
V gene: TRBV20-1
D gene: TRBD2

CDR3 protein: CATSDIDILPGAKSYNEQFF
CDR3 DNA: TGTGCCACCAGTGACATTGACATCTTACCAGGGGCAAAGTCCTACAATGAGCAGTTCTTC
J gene: TRBJ2-1
clone size: .
V gene: TRBV24-1
D gene: .

CDR3 protein: CASSLVRVGPGSTGELFF
CDR3 DNA: TGTGCCAGCAGCTTAGTGAGGGTTGGCCCCGGTAGCACCGGGGAGCTGTTTTTT
J gene: TRBJ2-2
clone size: many
V gene: TRBV11-2
D gene: .

CDR3 protein: CASSHPTGGEQYF
CDR3 DNA: TGTGCCAGCAGCCATCCGACAGGGGGCGAGCAGTACTTC
J gene: TRBJ2-7
clone size: many
V gene: TRBV7-2
D gene: TRBD1

CDR3 protein: CASSSGTEYEQYF
CDR3 DNA: TGTGCCAGCAGCTCCGGGACGGAATACGAGCAGTACTTC
J gene: TRBJ2-7
clone size: many
V gene: TRBV12-3/TRBV12-4
D gene: .

CDR3 protein: CASSLGTSGTGTQYF
CDR3 DNA: TGTGCCAGCAGCTTAGGGACTAGCGGAACTGGTACGCAGTATTTT
J gene: TRBJ2-3
clone size: .
V gene: TRBV7-2
D gene: TRBD2